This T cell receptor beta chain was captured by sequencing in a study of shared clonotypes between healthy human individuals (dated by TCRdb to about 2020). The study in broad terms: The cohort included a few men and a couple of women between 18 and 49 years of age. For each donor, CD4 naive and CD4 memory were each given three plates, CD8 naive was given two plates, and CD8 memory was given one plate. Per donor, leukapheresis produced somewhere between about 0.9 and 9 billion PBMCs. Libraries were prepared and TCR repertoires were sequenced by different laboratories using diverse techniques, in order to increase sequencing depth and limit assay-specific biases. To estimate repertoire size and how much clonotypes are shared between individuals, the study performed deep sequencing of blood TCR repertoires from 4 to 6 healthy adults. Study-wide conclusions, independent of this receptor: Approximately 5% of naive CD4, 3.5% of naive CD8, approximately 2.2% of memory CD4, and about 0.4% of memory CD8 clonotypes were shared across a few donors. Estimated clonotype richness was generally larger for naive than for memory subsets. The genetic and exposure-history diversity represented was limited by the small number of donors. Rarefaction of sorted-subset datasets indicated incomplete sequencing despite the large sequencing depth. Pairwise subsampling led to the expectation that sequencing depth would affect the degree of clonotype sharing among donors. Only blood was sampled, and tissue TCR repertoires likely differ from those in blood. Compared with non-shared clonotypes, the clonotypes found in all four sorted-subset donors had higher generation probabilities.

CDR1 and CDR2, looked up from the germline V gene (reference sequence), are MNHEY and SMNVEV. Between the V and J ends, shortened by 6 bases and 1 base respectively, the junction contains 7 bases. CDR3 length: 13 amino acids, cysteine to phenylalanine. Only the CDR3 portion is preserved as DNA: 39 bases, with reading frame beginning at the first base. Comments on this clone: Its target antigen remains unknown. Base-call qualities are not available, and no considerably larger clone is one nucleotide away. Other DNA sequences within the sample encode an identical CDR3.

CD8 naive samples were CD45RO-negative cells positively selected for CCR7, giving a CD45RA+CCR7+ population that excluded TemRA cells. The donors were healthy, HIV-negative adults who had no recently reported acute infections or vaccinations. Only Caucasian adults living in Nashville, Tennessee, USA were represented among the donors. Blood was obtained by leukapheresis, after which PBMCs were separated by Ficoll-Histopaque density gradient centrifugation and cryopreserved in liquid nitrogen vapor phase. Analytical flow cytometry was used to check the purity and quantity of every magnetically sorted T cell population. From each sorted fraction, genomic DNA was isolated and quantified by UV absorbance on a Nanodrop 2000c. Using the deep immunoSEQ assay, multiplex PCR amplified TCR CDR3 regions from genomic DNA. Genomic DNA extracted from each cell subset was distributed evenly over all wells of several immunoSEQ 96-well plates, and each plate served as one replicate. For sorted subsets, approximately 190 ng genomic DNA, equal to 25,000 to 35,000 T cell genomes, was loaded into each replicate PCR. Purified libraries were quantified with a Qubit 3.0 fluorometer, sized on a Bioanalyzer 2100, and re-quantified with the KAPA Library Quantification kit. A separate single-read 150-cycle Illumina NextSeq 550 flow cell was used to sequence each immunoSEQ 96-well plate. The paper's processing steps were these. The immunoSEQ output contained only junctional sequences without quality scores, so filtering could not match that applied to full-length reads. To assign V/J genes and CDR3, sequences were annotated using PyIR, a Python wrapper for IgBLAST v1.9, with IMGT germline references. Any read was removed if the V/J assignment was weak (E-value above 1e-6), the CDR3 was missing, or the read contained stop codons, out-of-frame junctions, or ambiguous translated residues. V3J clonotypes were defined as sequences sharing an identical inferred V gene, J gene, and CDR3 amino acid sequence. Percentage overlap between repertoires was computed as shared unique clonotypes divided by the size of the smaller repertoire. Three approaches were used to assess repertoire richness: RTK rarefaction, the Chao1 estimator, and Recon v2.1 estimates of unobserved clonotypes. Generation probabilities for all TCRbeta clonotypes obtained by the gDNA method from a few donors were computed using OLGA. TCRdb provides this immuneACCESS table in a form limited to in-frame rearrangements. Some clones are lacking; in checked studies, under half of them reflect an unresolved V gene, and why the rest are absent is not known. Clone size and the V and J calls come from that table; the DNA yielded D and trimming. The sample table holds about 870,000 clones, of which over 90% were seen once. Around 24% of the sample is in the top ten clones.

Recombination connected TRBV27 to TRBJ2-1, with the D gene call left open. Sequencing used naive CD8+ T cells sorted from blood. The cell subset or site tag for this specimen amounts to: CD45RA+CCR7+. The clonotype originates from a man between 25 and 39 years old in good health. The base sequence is TGTGCCAGCAGCCTCAGTTCCTACAATGAGCAGTTCTTC. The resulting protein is CASSLSSYNEQFF.